This note documents a single T cell receptor (beta chain) sequence. The antigen remains undetermined. Some clones are missing from TCRdb's copy, which holds only in-frame ones; the method was immunoSEQ multiplex PCR. The data show about 120,000 clones, around nine tenths seen once. This entry belongs to a study of cytomegalovirus exposure and HLA in healthy donors. Study-level results: Accounts indicate the classifier identified cytomegalovirus status with strong specificity and sensitivity. Investigators reported 164 TCR beta chains as tied to cytomegalovirus. In vitro assays verified that three CMV-associated chains recognized CMV antigens specifically. One later analysis, an examination of the roughly 130 validation repertoires, found that first-cohort TCR clusters tended to co-occur in them.

Germline CDR1 and CDR2: MRHNA and SNTAGT. This CDR3 region has 16 residues. V was clipped by 4 bases and J by 2 bases; unmatched bases: 8. The chain uses TRBV6-4 and TRBJ1-2; TRBD1 aligns across 9 bases. Sample: PBMCs. The sequence was collected from a man aged 18 to 30 in good health and CMV-seropositive. The DNA for the CDR3 is TGTGCCAGCAGTGCGCAACCGGGGACAGGGAACTATGGCTACACCTTC. Its translation: CASSAQPGTGNYGYTF.